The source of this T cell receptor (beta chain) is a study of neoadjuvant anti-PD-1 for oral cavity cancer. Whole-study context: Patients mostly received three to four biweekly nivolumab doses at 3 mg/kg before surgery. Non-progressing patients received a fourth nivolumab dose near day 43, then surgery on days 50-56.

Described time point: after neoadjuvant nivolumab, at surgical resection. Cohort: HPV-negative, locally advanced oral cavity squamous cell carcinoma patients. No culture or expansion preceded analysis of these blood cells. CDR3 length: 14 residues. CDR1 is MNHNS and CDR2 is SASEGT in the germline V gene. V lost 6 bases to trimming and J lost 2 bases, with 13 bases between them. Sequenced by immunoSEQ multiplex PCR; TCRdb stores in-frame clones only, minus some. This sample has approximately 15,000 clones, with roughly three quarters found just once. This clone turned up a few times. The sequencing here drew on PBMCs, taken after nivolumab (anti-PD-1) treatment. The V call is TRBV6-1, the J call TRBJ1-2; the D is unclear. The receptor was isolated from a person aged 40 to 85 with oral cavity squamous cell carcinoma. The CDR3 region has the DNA TGTGCCAGCAGCCCGGGTAGCCACAACTATGGCTACACCTTC. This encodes CASSPGSHNYGYTF.